Listed below are T cell receptor beta chains from one sample, sequenced in a study of blood T cells in healthy people across ages. TCRdb fed the 5' RACE reads into MiXCR, producing one record per CDR3 protein. The sample holds hundreds of thousands of distinct CDR3 sequences, around 50% seen once. What was sequenced was blood. The receptors come from a woman aged 80 or over in good health. The CDR3 runs from the conserved cysteine through the conserved F or W. Fields, in order: V gene, D gene, J gene, CDR3 length, clone size, CDR3 DNA, CDR3 protein. The D gene is left open where the match is weak. Expanded clones get a size class; other rows say once, few or many, or leave the size out.

TRBV20-1	NA	TRBJ2-1	12	NA	TGCAGTGCTAAGGGGAATCACAATGAGCAGTCCTTC	CSAKGNHNEQSF
TRBV7-2	NA	TRBJ2-7	15	once	TGTGCCAGCAGCTTAGGACAAATGAGGCCCTACGAGCAGTACTTC	CASSLGQMRPYEQYF
TRBV5-1	NA	TRBJ1-2	13	many	TGCGCCAGCAGCTTGGAGGCGACCTATGGCTACACCTTC	CASSLEATYGYTF
TRBV7-9	TRBD1	TRBJ2-5	16	once	TGTGCCAGCAGCTTTTTCATCGGACAGGCTCAAGAGACCCAGTACTTC	CASSFFIGQAQETQYF
TRBV20-1	TRBD2	TRBJ2-5	14	many	TGCAGTGCTAGGCCCATAGCGGGAGTAGAGACCCAGTACTTC	CSARPIAGVETQYF
TRBV18	NA	TRBJ1-4	16	many	TGTGCCAGCTCCACCTACACAGGGTTCACCGATGAAAAACTGTTTTTT	CASSTYTGFTDEKLFF
TRBV25-1	NA	TRBJ1-2	12	few	TGTGCCAGCAGTGAACAGGGATGGGGCTACACCTTC	CASSEQGWGYTF
TRBV28	NA	TRBJ2-7	17	many	TGTGCCAGCAGTTTATGGGAGGGGGGCGGTAGCTCCTACGAGCAGTACTTC	CASSLWEGGGSSYEQYF
TRBV18	NA	TRBJ1-2	14	many	TGTGCCAGCTCATACGGCAGGGAGGACTATGGCTACACCTTC	CASSYGREDYGYTF
TRBV9	NA	TRBJ2-7	14	NA	TGTGCCAGCAGCATGAGTCGGGTTTCTACCGAGCAGTACTTC	CASSMSRVSTEQYF
TRBV7-7	TRBD2	TRBJ2-5	15	NA	TGTGCTAGCAGCTTATCTAGCGGGGGACAAGAGACCCAGTACTTC	CASSLSSGGQETQYF
TRBV29-1	TRBD2	TRBJ2-5	14	NA	TGCAGCGCAAATAGCGGGGGGAAGCAAGAGACCCAGTACTTC	CSANSGGKQETQYF
TRBV6-5	NA	TRBJ2-7	14	NA	TGTGCCAGCAGTTACTCGCACAGGGAGGCCGAGCAGTACTTC	CASSYSHREAEQYF
TRBV20-1	NA	TRBJ2-5	11	NA	TGCAGTGCGGACCAACAAGAGACCCAGTACTTC	CSADQQETQYF
TRBV10-3	NA	TRBJ2-1	16	NA	TGTGCCATCAGTGACTCCCGGGCTAGCTCGGGGACCGAGCAGTTCTTC	CAISDSRASSGTEQFF
TRBV12-3/TRBV12-4	NA	TRBJ2-4	15	NA	TGTGCCGGCAGTTCCACGGGTCTAGCCAAAAACATTCAGTACTTC	CAGSSTGLAKNIQYF
TRBV4-3	TRBD2	TRBJ2-4	17	once	TGCGCCAGCAGCCAAGAGGCCCGAGCGGGAGTCCCAGACATTCAGTACTTC	CASSQEARAGVPDIQYF
TRBV10-3	NA	TRBJ2-1	11	NA	TGTGCCATCAGTAGGGGCGATGAGCAGTTCTTC	CAISRGDEQFF
TRBV20-1	NA	TRBJ1-5	13	many	TGCAGTGCCAATACAGGGTACAATCAGCCCCAGCATTTT	CSANTGYNQPQHF
TRBV4-3	NA	TRBJ1-1	14	once	TGCGCCAGCAGCCCTGGGTTGGAGAACACTGAAGCTTTCTTT	CASSPGLENTEAFF
TRBV7-9	NA	TRBJ2-7	15	NA	TGTGCCAGCAGCTTCGGGGACCCCCCTGCTGACGAGCAGTACTTC	CASSFGDPPADEQYF
TRBV4-1	NA	TRBJ2-7	15	NA	TGCGCCAGCAGCCAAGAAGGCGGCGGGTTCCACGAGCAGTACTTC	CASSQEGGGFHEQYF
TRBV15	TRBD1	TRBJ2-1	13	many	TGTGCCACCAGCAGAGAAGGGGGCGGTGAGCAGTTCTTC	CATSREGGGEQFF
TRBV12-3/TRBV12-4	NA	TRBJ1-2	10	NA	TGTGCCAGCAAGGCCTATGGCTACACCTTC	CASKAYGYTF
TRBV7-9	TRBD1	TRBJ2-7	15	NA	TGTGCCAGCAACTTAGGGACAGGAGACTACAATGAGCAGTACTTC	CASNLGTGDYNEQYF
TRBV12-3/TRBV12-4	NA	TRBJ1-2	13	few	TGTGCCAGCAGGCCAGAATTACACTATGGCTACACCTTC	CASRPELHYGYTF
TRBV7-2	NA	TRBJ1-2	14	NA	TGTGCCAGCAGCCCCTCTGGAGGGGACTATGGCTACACCTTC	CASSPSGGDYGYTF
TRBV7-2	NA	TRBJ1-1	11	many	TGTGCCAGCAGGCAGAACACTGAAGCTTTCTTT	CASRQNTEAFF
TRBV5-5	NA	TRBJ2-7	14	NA	TGTGCCAGCAGCTTGGAAGGCAGGGGTGAGACCCGGTACTTC	CASSLEGRGETRYF
TRBV19	NA	TRBJ2-5	15	NA	TGTGCCAGTACCCTAGGACCTGGGACGGGGGAGACCCAGTACTTC	CASTLGPGTGETQYF
TRBV30	NA	TRBJ1-5	13	NA	TGTGCCTGGAGTGTACGGCCGGATCAGCCCCAGCATTTT	CAWSVRPDQPQHF
TRBV9	TRBD2	TRBJ2-1	20	few	TGTGCCAGCAGCGTAGCGGCAGGGACTAGCGGGAGGGCCTTGGACAATGAGCAGTTCTTC	CASSVAAGTSGRALDNEQFF
TRBV4-2	TRBD2	TRBJ2-1	16	NA	TGTGCCAGCAGCCCAACAGCGGGAGTCGACTACAATGAGCAGTTCTTC	CASSPTAGVDYNEQFF
TRBV7-2	NA	TRBJ2-4	13	many	TGTGCCAGCAGCTTCGAGGCCCAAAACATTCAGTACTTC	CASSFEAQNIQYF
TRBV20-1	NA	TRBJ2-1	14	few	TGCAGTGCTCGAGACCAGGGTACCCTATGGGGGCAGTTCTTC	CSARDQGTLWGQFF
TRBV7-3	NA	TRBJ1-5	16	NA	TGTGCCAGCAGCTATTGGGAGGGACAAACGGGGATGGCCCAGCATTTT	CASSYWEGQTGMAQHF
TRBV7-9	TRBD1	TRBJ2-5	16	NA	TGTGCCAGCAGCCCATGGACAGGGGTTCGTGGGGAGACCCAGTACTTC	CASSPWTGVRGETQYF
TRBV4-1	NA	TRBJ1-1	17	NA	TGCGCCAGCAGCCACCTACAGGTGGCGAGGAAGAACACTGAAGCTTTCTTT	CASSHLQVARKNTEAFF
TRBV12-3/TRBV12-4	TRBD2	TRBJ2-5	15	NA	TGTGCCAGCAGAACTAGCGGGAGCAACTACAATGAGCAGTACTTC	CASRTSGSNYNEQYF
TRBV9	NA	TRBJ2-4	13	many	TGTGCCAGCAGCGTAAAGGAGGGAAACATTCAGTACTTC	CASSVKEGNIQYF
TRBV14	NA	TRBJ1-3	16	NA	TGTGCCAGCAGCCAAGAAGGGTCCAGAATTCGAAACACCATATATTTT	CASSQEGSRIRNTIYF